One and the same sample provided the 13 T cell receptor beta chains below, sequenced in a study of T cell responses to AZD1222 COVID-19 vaccine. Only in-frame clones appear in the TCRdb table, and some are missing; sequencing was by immunoSEQ multiplex PCR. The sample contains fewer than 65,000 clones, around 80% of which appear only once. Source: peripheral blood, taken on day 0 of AZD1222 vaccination. The receptors stem from an adult in good health.

The chain couples TRBV6-2 or TRBV6-3 to TRBJ2-5; 8 positions match TRBD2. V shed 4 bases and J 3 bases; nucleotides not matched to a gene: 13. From germline, CDR1 is MNHEY and CDR2 SVGEGT. This CDR3 has 17 amino acids. The CDR3, as DNA: TGTGCCAGCAGTTGGGGCCCTGCCCGTAGCGGGGAAGAGACCCAGTACTTC. Its translation is CASSWGPARSGEETQYF.

The chain couples TRBV19 to TRBJ2-3, with 8 positions matching TRBD2. V trimming: 0 bases; J trimming: 5 bases; junction bases outside the gene matches: 7. This CDR3 is 16 amino acids long. Germline V gene sequence: CDR1 LNHDA, CDR2 SQIVND (reference sequence). CDR3 DNA: TGTGCCAGTAGTATAGAACGAGCGGGAGCCGGAGATACGCAGTATTTT. Amino acids: CASSIERAGAGDTQYF.

Concerning this clone: Within the sample, other DNA sequences also encode this same CDR3. V and J are TRBV27 and TRBJ2-1, with unresolved D. This CDR3 has 12 residues. With 6 bases removed from V and 3 bases from J, the gap between germline ends came to 6 bases. CDR1 and CDR2 from the germline V gene are MNHEY and SMNVEV (reference sequence). Written as DNA, the CDR3 is TGTGCCAGCAGGGACGGCTACAATGAGCAGTTCTTC. Protein product: CASRDGYNEQFF.

The chain couples TRBV18 to TRBJ2-2; tentatively, D is TRBD1 (6 bases). Per the germline V gene, CDR1 is KGHSH and CDR2 is LQKENI. The CDR3 covers 17 residues. V shed 5 bases and J shed 4 bases, with 20 bases lying between them. CDR3: CASSDGTPGLLTGELFF. In DNA, the CDR3 is TGTGCCAGCTCAGACGGGACACCGGGCTTACTCACCGGGGAGCTGTTTTTT.

V gene TRBV6-2 or TRBV6-3 combines with J gene TRBJ1-1; maybe TRBD1 (5 bases). Per the germline V gene, CDR1 is MNHEY and CDR2 is SVGEGT. This CDR3 contains 14 residues. V lost 5 bases and J 1 base, leaving 11 bases between the germline ends. The CDR3 loop is CASSPRQTNTEAFF. The CDR3 bases are TGTGCCAGCAGTCCCAGACAGACGAACACTGAAGCTTTCTTT.

The chain carries TRBV5-4 and TRBJ2-3; D not resolved. V was pared by 3 bases and J by 3 bases, with 8 bases between. The germline V gene encodes CDR1 SGHNT and CDR2 YYREEE (reference sequence). This CDR3 has 13 residues. Written as DNA, the CDR3 is TGTGCCAGCAGCTCGGGTGGGACAGATACGCAGTATTTT. Encoded protein: CASSSGGTDTQYF. The full variable domain, rest sourced from reference TRBV5-4 and TRBJ2-3, is ETGVTQSPTHLIKTRGQQVTLRCSSQSGHNTVSWYQQALGQGPQFIFQYYREEENGRGNFPPRFSGLQFPNYSSELNVNALELDDSALYLCASSSGGTDTQYFGPGTRLTVL.

J is TRBJ2-3 and V is TRBV28; possible D gene TRBD1, 6 bases. Per the germline V gene, CDR1 is MDHEN and CDR2 is SYDVKM. The ends were cut back, 6 bases at V and 0 bases at J, with 13 bases in the middle. The CDR3 has 15 residues. This CDR3 is CASSHGQFSTDTQYF. CDR3 coding DNA: TGTGCCAGCAGCCATGGACAGTTTAGCACAGATACGCAGTATTTT.

This chain connects TRBV27 to TRBJ2-2; 12 bases fit TRBD2. The CDR3 has 18 residues. V was pared by 0 bases and J by 7 bases, with 9 bases of the junction left unmatched. Germline CDR1 is MNHEY and CDR2 is SMNVEV (reference sequence). The CDR3: CASSLSPSGRAVNGELFF. The CDR3 nucleotides read TGTGCCAGCAGTTTATCTCCTAGCGGGAGGGCCGTAAACGGGGAGCTGTTTTTT.

The chain recombines TRBV27 with TRBJ2-7, with 7 bases identical to TRBD2. The germline V gene has CDR1 MNHEY and CDR2 SMNVEV (reference sequence). The junction had 7 bases not matched to a gene; V was cut back by 5 bases and J by 3 bases. The CDR3 has 14 residues. This CDR3 is CASSPGLQVYEQYF. The CDR3 DNA is TGTGCCAGCAGTCCGGGACTACAAGTCTACGAGCAGTACTTC.

J is TRBJ2-5 and V is TRBV24-1, with no clear D. This CDR3 contains 14 residues. Per the germline V gene, CDR1 is KGHDR and CDR2 is SFDVKD. V lost 9 bases and J lost 2, with 15 bases in between. This CDR3 is CATYLTDLQETQYF. In nucleotides, the CDR3 is TGTGCCACCTACTTGACGGACCTTCAAGAGACCCAGTACTTC.

The chain carries TRBV5-1 and TRBJ2-2; 7 positions match TRBD2. With V trimmed by 5 bases and J by 0 bases, 7 bases remained unmatched. The CDR3 is made up of 16 amino acids. CDR1 is SGHRS and CDR2 is YFSETQ in the germline V gene. The CDR3 protein is CASRREAGTNTGELFF. The CDR3 DNA reads TGCGCCAGCAGAAGAGAAGCGGGAACGAACACCGGGGAGCTGTTTTTT.

The rearrangement uses TRBV14 and TRBJ1-4; D not resolved. Trimming shortened V by 0 bases and J by 8 bases, and 13 bases separated the two germline ends. The CDR3 is 15 amino acids. Germline CDR1 is SGHDN and CDR2 is FVKESK. The CDR3 is CASSQDRYSGEKLFF. The CDR3 DNA sequence: TGTGCCAGCAGCCAAGATCGGTACAGCGGAGAAAAACTGTTTTTT.

This clone was detected only a few times. This rearrangement joins TRBV6-5 to TRBJ2-4; D unresolved. The V gene lost 0 bases and the J gene lost 4 bases, with 10 bases spanning the gap. This CDR3 is 15 amino acids long. CDR1 is MNHEY and CDR2 is SVGAGI in the germline V gene. The CDR3 sequence is CASSYSDKRKNIQYF. In nucleotides, the CDR3 is TGTGCCAGCAGTTACTCTGACAAACGGAAAAACATTCAGTACTTC.